The following is a T cell receptor beta chain sequence with its context. Assay: immunoSEQ multiplex PCR; the TCRdb copy retains only in-frame clones and omits some. The sample yields fewer than 100,000 clones, roughly 80% seen once. This entry is derived from a study of PD-1 blockade in mismatch repair-deficient tumors. All patients were mismatch repair deficient, assessed by either PCR or immunohistochemistry. The V and J ends lost 3 bases and 5 bases respectively, with 20 bases between them. This CDR3 is built from 16 residues. The germline gives CDR1 SGHDT, CDR2 YYEEEE. The sequence derives from an adult with mismatch repair-deficient cancer. Sequencing used peripheral blood, obtained 12 weeks after starting pembrolizumab. The gene calls are TRBV5-6 and TRBJ1-1; D gene unclear. The CDR3 sequence: CASSWYSGSWGTEAFF. The CDR3 DNA sequence: TGTGCCAGCAGCTGGTACTCGGGTTCTTGGGGTACTGAAGCTTTCTTT.